These 16 T cell receptor beta chains share one sample of origin, sequenced in a study of lymphopenia after photon versus proton radiotherapy. Repertoires were generated with immunoSEQ multiplex PCR, while TCRdb's copy carries only in-frame clones and drops some. The table has fewer than 45,000 clones, 86% seen once. Sequencing used peripheral blood, obtained from a patient treated with proton-based radiotherapy. Receptor source: a woman between 65 and 79 years old with pancreatic cancer. Some clones in this sample may be carry-over from other donors' samples.

This clone has only a few counts. The V gene is TRBV5-1, the J gene TRBJ2-7, with 7 bases lining up with TRBD2. The CDR3 has 14 amino acids. V lost 2 bases, J lost 2 bases, and 4 bases stayed unmatched. The germline V gene has CDR1 SGHRS and CDR2 YFSETQ. The CDR3 coding sequence is TGCGCCAGCAGCTTTAGCGGGCCACCCTACGAGCAGTACTTC. Translated: CASSFSGPPYEQYF.

The sample holds one count of this clone. The V gene is TRBV5-1, the J gene TRBJ2-5; TRBD1 aligns across 11 bases. V dropped 1 base and J dropped 3; count of bases not matched to a gene: 2. Germline V gives CDR1 SGHRS, CDR2 YFSETQ. The length of the CDR3 is 15 residues. The CDR3 loop reads CASSLRDRGEETQYF. The DNA for the CDR3 is TGCGCCAGCAGCTTGCGGGACAGGGGGGAAGAGACCCAGTACTTC.

The chain has TRBV7-8 and TRBJ2-5; 7 nucleotides agree with TRBD1. The CDR3 runs 13 residues. V lost 8 bases, J lost 5 bases, and 8 bases stayed unmatched. Germline loops: CDR1 SGHVS, CDR2 FQNEAQ. This CDR3 is CASSGQVSETQYF. The CDR3 region has the DNA TGTGCCAGCTCTGGACAGGTTTCGGAGACCCAGTACTTC.

Of note for this clone: At one boundary the junction diverges from the germline segment, which might be a read error. This chain connects TRBV7-7 to TRBJ2-7, with unresolved D. The CDR3 is 12 amino acids. Germline values: CDR1 SSHAT, CDR2 FNYEAQ (reference sequence). CDR3 protein: CASSFGPYEQYF. DNA for the CDR3: TGTGCTAGCAGCTTCGGTCCCTACGAGCAGTACTTC. The entire variable domain, with the rest obtained from reference TRBV7-7 and TRBJ2-7, is as follows: GAGVSQSPRYKVTKRGQDVTLRCDPISSHATLYWYQQALGQGPEFLTYFNYEAQPDKSGLPSDRFSAERPEGSISTLTIQRTEQRDSAMYRCASSFGPYEQYFGPGTRLTVT.

V gene TRBV7-2 combines with J gene TRBJ2-7; D is ambiguous. The CDR3 has 11 residues. Between the trimmed V and J ends, which lost 5 bases and 2 bases, there was a span of 4 bases. CDR1 SGHTA and CDR2 FQGNSA come from the germline V gene. Here the CDR3 reads CASSRAYEQYF. CDR3 DNA sequence: TGTGCCAGCAGCAGGGCCTACGAGCAGTACTTC.

This clone was seen just once. The gene calls are TRBV14 and TRBJ1-3, with D maybe TRBD1 (5 bases). V was pared by 3 bases and J by 3 bases, with 6 bases between. CDR1 SGHDN and CDR2 FVKESK come from the germline V gene. This CDR3 region has 13 residues. CDR3 nucleotides: TGTGCCAGCAGCCATAGGGGTGGAAACACCATATATTTT. Protein: CASSHRGGNTIYF.

The rearrangement links TRBV27 to TRBJ2-6, with D perhaps matching TRBD1 (6 bases). The CDR3 extends over 17 amino acids. The germline CDR1 and CDR2 sequences are MNHEY and SMNVEV (reference sequence). Trimming pared 7 bases from V and 0 bases from J, leaving 16 bases between. The CDR3 spells CASTKGHPFSGANVLTF. The CDR3 DNA sequence: TGTGCCAGCACCAAGGGACACCCATTCTCTGGGGCCAACGTCCTGACTTTC.

The chain has TRBV28 and TRBJ1-1; D might be TRBD1 (5 bases). Germline CDR1 and CDR2: MDHEN and SYDVKM. Trimming took off 3 bases at V and 6 bases at J, with 14 bases between the two ends. The CDR3 has 14 residues. The CDR3 protein is CASSFEGRFAEAFF. As DNA, the CDR3 is TGTGCCAGCAGTTTTGAGGGGAGGTTCGCTGAAGCTTTCTTT.

The chain combines TRBV7-9 with TRBJ2-1, with 9 bases identical to TRBD2. The CDR3 consists of 16 residues. Germline loops: CDR1 SEHNR, CDR2 FQNEAQ (reference sequence). The V gene end was trimmed by 3 bases and the J gene end by 6 bases; junction bases not matched to a gene: 9. DNA of the CDR3: TGTGCCAGCAGCTTCCCCACGGGACTAGCTGCCAATGAGCAGTTCTTC. Protein: CASSFPTGLAANEQFF.

The chain combines TRBV7-9 with TRBJ2-5, with D hard to call. Germline CDR1 reads SEHNR; CDR2 reads FQNEAQ (reference sequence). Trimming stripped 1 base from V and 0 bases from J, with 6 bases between. The length of the CDR3 is 14 residues. The CDR3 is CASSLGGYQETQYF. The DNA for the CDR3 is TGTGCCAGCAGCTTAGGGGGATACCAAGAGACCCAGTACTTC.

The chain links TRBV2 to TRBJ2-5; 8 bases map to TRBD2. Looked up from germline, CDR1 is SNHLY and CDR2 is FYNNEI. V was pared by 1 base and J by 2 bases, with 6 bases of the junction left unmatched. This CDR3 has 16 residues. In DNA, the CDR3 is TGTGCCAGCAGTGAAGGAACTAGCGGACGACAAGAGACCCAGTACTTC. Protein product: CASSEGTSGRQETQYF. The variable domain in full, with the rest retrieved from reference TRBV2 and TRBJ2-5, is EPEVTQTPSHQVTQMGQEVILRCVPISNHLYFYWYRQILGQKVEFLVSFYNNEISEKSEIFDDQFSVERPDGSNFTLKIRSTKLEDSAMYFCASSEGTSGRQETQYFGPGTRLLVL.

The table lists this clone with a count of one. J is TRBJ2-3 and V is TRBV10-2, with 11 bases that match TRBD2. The CDR3 is 16 amino acids. V was clipped by 6 bases and J by 0 bases; unmatched bases: 5. Germline V gene lookup returns CDR1 WSHSY and CDR2 SAAADI. The CDR3 sequence is CASSHSSGRSTDTQYF. The CDR3 nucleotides are TGCGCCAGCAGCCACTCTAGCGGGAGGAGCACAGATACGCAGTATTTT.

This chain connects TRBV29-1 to TRBJ2-7; tentatively, D is TRBD1 (5 bases). The CDR3 sequence is 12 residues long. Per germline, CDR1 SQVTM and CDR2 ANQGSEA. The V gene lost 4 bases and the J gene lost 6 bases, with 13 bases spanning the gap. The CDR3 loop is CSVVQGTSEQYF. As DNA, the CDR3 is TGCAGCGTTGTTCAGGGTACTTCCGAGCAGTACTTC.

This sequence joins TRBV7-9 and TRBJ1-2; D may be TRBD1 (5 bases). V lost 4 bases, J lost 6 bases, and 15 bases lay in between. The CDR3 is 14 amino acids. The germline V gene has CDR1 SEHNR and CDR2 FQNEAQ (reference sequence). The CDR3: CASSSLGGTNGYTF. Written as DNA, the CDR3 is TGTGCCAGCAGCTCCTTGGGAGGGACCAATGGCTACACCTTC.

The chain has TRBV6-1 and TRBJ1-1, with TRBD1 as a possible D gene (5 bases). Germline CDR1 MNHNS, CDR2 SASEGT. The CDR3 spans 14 residues. Trimming shortened V by 3 bases and J by 3 bases, and 11 bases separated the two germline ends. The CDR3 coding sequence is TGTGCCAGCAGTGATAGGTCAGGGTACACTGAAGCTTTCTTT. Its protein product is CASSDRSGYTEAFF.

The rearrangement joins TRBV28 to TRBJ2-5, with D uncertain. Trimming stripped 6 bases from V and 5 bases from J, with 7 bases between. Germline CDR1 reads MDHEN; CDR2 reads SYDVKM. This CDR3 has 11 residues. The CDR3 spells CASSQRETQYF. CDR3 sequence (DNA): TGTGCCAGCAGCCAAAGGGAGACCCAGTACTTC.